The 10 T cell receptor beta chains listed next were all sequenced from one sample in a study of T cell repertoires in cytomegalovirus infection. Their antigens remain unidentified. TCRdb re-analysed the reads in MiXCR, keeping a single row per CDR3 protein. The sample holds about 740,000 distinct CDR3 sequences, around a third seen once. The sequencing here drew on cultured PBMCs, taken from culture after CMV antigen stimulation. The receptors were sampled from a human donor in good health (CMV status not recorded). Some clones in this sample may be carry-over from other donors' samples.

This clonotype was observed at least ten times. This sequence joins TRBV7-2 and TRBJ2-2; D possibly corresponds to TRBD1 (6 bases). The CDR3 has 16 amino acids. Germline V lookup: CDR1 SGHTA, CDR2 FQGNSA. V was pared by 4 bases and J by 4 bases, with 16 bases between. CDR3 loop: CASSSRTGTTTGELFF. CDR3 sequence (DNA): TGTGCCAGCAGCTCCAGAACCGGGACAACCACCGGGGAGCTGTTTTTT.

This clonotype was observed at least ten times. The chain links TRBV7-2 to TRBJ2-3; D possibly corresponds to TRBD2 (6 bases). Trimming took 5 bases from V and 1 from J, leaving 10 bases between them. The CDR3 has 14 residues. Germline loops: CDR1 SGHTA, CDR2 FQGNSA. The DNA for the CDR3 is TGTGCCAGCAGCCGGGGGACTCGCACAGATACGCAGTATTTT. It is translated as CASSRGTRTDTQYF.

This chain connects TRBV4-1 to TRBJ1-2; D uncertain. The CDR3 spans 14 residues. Germline values: CDR1 MGHRA, CDR2 YSYEKL. The ends were cut back, 4 bases at V and 7 bases at J, with 16 bases in the middle. This chain's CDR3 is CASSLYGGIGGYTF. CDR3 DNA sequence: TGCGCCAGCAGCCTCTACGGCGGGATCGGTGGCTACACCTTC.

This rearrangement joins TRBV2 to TRBJ1-5; D possibly corresponds to TRBD1 (6 bases). Germline V lookup: CDR1 SNHLY, CDR2 FYNNEI. Trimming cost V 4 bases and J 7 bases, with 17 bases left between them. The CDR3 contains 15 residues. CDR3 residues: CASSGEARGAQPQHF. The CDR3 bases are TGTGCCAGCAGTGGCGAGGCTAGGGGGGCCCAGCCCCAGCATTTT. Based on the CDR3 plus reference TRBV2 and TRBJ1-5, the full variable domain is EPEVTQTPSHQVTQMGQEVILRCVPISNHLYFYWYRQILGQKVEFLVSFYNNEISEKSEIFDDQFSVERPDGSNFTLKIRSTKLEDSAMYFCASSGEARGAQPQHFGDGTRLSIL.

This clonotype was counted only a few times. V is TRBV10-3 and J is TRBJ1-3; D call uncertain. The CDR3 has 11 residues. With 7 bases removed from V and 5 bases from J, the gap between germline ends came to 6 bases. Germline lookup yields CDR1 ENHRY and CDR2 SYGVKD. This CDR3 reads CAINGRNTIYF. In DNA, the CDR3 is TGTGCCATCAACGGGCGAAACACCATATATTTT.

This clonotype was detected many times. This chain links TRBV7-2 with TRBJ2-1; D is ambiguous. The CDR3 length is 15 residues. In germline, CDR1 is SGHTA, CDR2 FQGNSA. Trimming cost V 1 base and J 8 bases, with 15 bases left between them. In DNA, the CDR3 is TGTGCCAGCAGCTTAGTTATGGCTCTTTGGGATGAGCAGTTCTTC. As protein: CASSLVMALWDEQFF.

The sample holds many counts of this clonotype. This sequence joins TRBV6-1 and TRBJ2-1; TRBD1 might be the D (6 bases). V gave up 3 bases and J gave up 15 bases, with 27 bases separating them. Germline CDR1 and CDR2: MNHNS and SASEGT. There are 16 residues in the CDR3. CDR3 residues: CASSELASQSTGKTFF. As DNA, the CDR3 is TGTGCCAGCAGTGAGCTTGCATCCCAGAGCACAGGGAAGACGTTCTTC.

The chain recombines TRBV12-3 or TRBV12-4 with TRBJ1-2, with TRBD1 matching over 8 bases. Germline trimming cut 6 bases from V and 1 base from J; bases unmatched to any gene: 4. The CDR3 is 14 residues long. For the CDR3, the DNA is TGTGCCAGCAGCGACAGGGGTGGTAACTATGGCTACACCTTC. Residues: CASSDRGGNYGYTF.

CDR3 DNA: TGTGCCAGTAGTTCCAGGGACAACCGACCCTACAATGAGCAGTTCTTC. Protein product: CASSSRDNRPYNEQFF. The genes are TRBV19 and TRBJ2-1; weak D call: TRBD1 (6 bases). CDR1 and CDR2 (germline): LNHDA, SQIVND (reference sequence). The V end was cut by 5 bases, the J end by 2 bases, with 16 bases between. The CDR3 covers 16 residues.

This clonotype came up a few times. The chain joins TRBV7-6 to TRBJ2-7, with D uncertain. Between the trimmed V and J ends, which lost 0 bases and 3 bases, there was a span of 12 bases. The CDR3 contains 15 residues. Germline assignment: CDR1 SGHVS and CDR2 FNYEAQ. The CDR3 protein is CASSLAFNGFYEQYF. The CDR3 DNA sequence: TGTGCCAGCAGCTTAGCGTTTAACGGCTTCTACGAGCAGTACTTC.